The 11 T cell receptor beta chains reported below all come from one sample, sequenced in a study of CD8+ T cells in alopecia areata. Treatment described: oral pan-JAK inhibitor, 5-10 mg twice daily. TCR sequencing used cDNA made by reverse transcription of extracted RNA. TCRdb's copy holds only in-frame clones and misses some; the assay was immunoSEQ multiplex PCR. The data contain 150,000 to 200,000 clones, about three fifths of them seen just once; the ten biggest clones take up about 0.94%. The sequenced sample was CD4+ T cells sorted from blood, obtained at week 4, from a patient treated with tofacitinib. All receptors come from a human donor with alopecia areata.

The rearrangement joins TRBV2 to TRBJ2-6, with a tentative D call TRBD1 (6 bases). This CDR3 has 14 amino acids. CDR1 and CDR2 (germline): SNHLY, FYNNEI. Trimming pared 4 bases from V and 12 bases from J, leaving 16 bases between. CDR3 amino acids: CASSVQGHPFVLTF. The CDR3 DNA is TGTGCCAGCAGTGTGCAGGGACACCCATTCGTCCTGACTTTC.

This chain uses TRBV30 with TRBJ1-2; TRBD1 agrees at 10 bases. Germline V CDR1 and CDR2: GTSNPN, SVGIG (reference sequence). V lost 3 bases to trimming and J lost 4 bases; unmatched junction nucleotides: 5. The CDR3 is 14 amino acids. The CDR3 region has the DNA TGTGCCTGGAGCGAGACAGGGGGCGCCTATGGCTACACCTTC. Amino acid sequence: CAWSETGGAYGYTF.

The chain employs TRBV5-4 and TRBJ2-5; D is perhaps TRBD2 (6 bases). CDR1 is SGHNT and CDR2 is YYREEE in the germline V gene (reference sequence). V gave up 2 bases and J gave up 5 bases, with 16 bases separating them. The CDR3 covers 15 residues. The CDR3 loop reads CASSFGDGGRETQYF. DNA for the CDR3: TGTGCCAGCAGCTTTGGCGACGGGGGAAGGGAGACCCAGTACTTC. The full variable domain, in which reference TRBV5-4 and TRBJ2-5 provide the parts outside the CDR3, is ETGVTQSPTHLIKTRGQQVTLRCSSQSGHNTVSWYQQALGQGPQFIFQYYREEENGRGNFPPRFSGLQFPNYSSELNVNALELDDSALYLCASSFGDGGRETQYFGPGTRLLVL.

The genes are TRBV29-1 and TRBJ2-6; possibly TRBD1 for D (5 bases). The germline V gene has CDR1 SQVTM and CDR2 ANQGSEA. The CDR3 is 16 amino acids. V shed 1 base and J shed 0 bases, with 10 bases lying between them. The CDR3, as DNA: TGCAGCGTTGAAGGGCAGGGCAACTCTGGGGCCAACGTCCTGACTTTC. Translated, it gives CSVEGQGNSGANVLTF.

V usage is TRBV27 and J usage is TRBJ1-5; no clear D. V shed 4 bases and J shed 0 bases, with 7 bases lying between them. CDR1 is MNHEY and CDR2 is SMNVEV in the germline V gene (reference sequence). This CDR3 has 14 residues. For the CDR3, the DNA is TGTGCCAGCAGTTCTTGGTTTAGCAATCAGCCCCAGCATTTT. Residues: CASSSWFSNQPQHF.

This clone was seen a handful of times. The V and J genes are TRBV30 and TRBJ1-5; 7 bases map to TRBD1. Per germline, CDR1 GTSNPN and CDR2 SVGIG (reference sequence). Losses at the gene ends were 5 bases for V and 6 bases for J; bases not matched to a gene: 7. This CDR3 has 13 amino acids. The CDR3 here is CAWGGGGGQPQHF. The CDR3 DNA reads TGTGCCTGGGGTGGAGGGGGCGGTCAGCCCCAGCATTTT.

The rearrangement joins TRBV29-1 to TRBJ2-3; D ambiguous. This CDR3 comprises 14 residues. V was clipped by 4 bases and J by 0 bases, with 11 bases between them. The germline CDR1 and CDR2 sequences are SQVTM and ANQGSEA. The DNA for the CDR3 is TGCAGCGTTGCGGCCACCCGGAGCACAGATACGCAGTATTTT. It codes for CSVAATRSTDTQYF.

The chain employs TRBV5-1 and TRBJ1-3, with D perhaps TRBD1 (6 bases). Trimming left V 1 base short and J 3 bases short, with 8 bases between. This CDR3 comprises 14 residues. Germline CDR1 reads SGHRS; CDR2 reads YFSETQ. CDR3 sequence: CASSLTTGGNTIYF. Here the CDR3 DNA reads TGCGCCAGCAGCTTGACGACAGGTGGAAACACCATATATTTT.

J is TRBJ1-1 and V is TRBV18, with 8 bases identical to TRBD1. Germline values: CDR1 KGHSH, CDR2 LQKENI. The CDR3 is made up of 14 amino acids. The trim removed 2 bases at V and 8 bases at J, leaving 7 bases unmatched. The DNA for the CDR3 is TGTGCCAGCTCACCAACGACAGGGGATAACGAAGCTTTCTTT. It encodes CASSPTTGDNEAFF.

This clone has more than one count but fewer than ten. This chain uses TRBV2 with TRBJ1-4; 7 positions match TRBD1. This CDR3 spans 14 amino acids. Trimming cost V 4 bases and J 6 bases; bases outside gene matches: 5. The germline CDR1 and CDR2 sequences are SNHLY and FYNNEI. CDR3 nucleotides: TGTGCCAGCAGTGGCAGGGGGACCTATGAAAAACTGTTTTTT. It encodes CASSGRGTYEKLFF.

This clone has more than one count but fewer than ten. The rearrangement joins TRBV29-1 to TRBJ2-7; TRBD1 aligns across 7 bases. The CDR3 runs to 12 residues. Per germline, CDR1 SQVTM and CDR2 ANQGSEA. Trimming at V came to 4 bases and at J to 3 bases, leaving 3 bases not matched to a gene. The CDR3 region is CSVGQGDYEQYF. As DNA, the CDR3 is TGCAGCGTTGGCCAGGGGGACTACGAGCAGTACTTC.